The 18 T cell receptor beta chains reported below all come from one sample, sequenced in a study of blood T cells in healthy people across ages. The second PCR ran roughly 6 to 11 cycles with a sample-barcoded 5' primer and J-beta primers. From the 5' RACE reads, TCRdb called clonotypes with MiXCR, one entry per CDR3 protein. The table shows 920,000 or so distinct CDR3 sequences, with under 55% occurring only once. Sequenced sample: blood. These receptors were collected from a woman aged 55-70 years in good health.

CDR3 nucleotide sequence: TGCAGTGCTAGAGTCCGGGGTATGGGCAATCAGCCCCAGCATTTT. Its translation is CSARVRGMGNQPQHF. The chain uses TRBV20-1 and TRBJ1-5; unclear D gene. Germline-derived CDR1 and CDR2 are DFQATT and SNEGSKA (reference sequence). The CDR3 length is 15 residues. V was shortened by 1 base and J by 2 bases, with 12 bases between the two germline ends.

This clonotype was recorded a few times. This chain's CDR3 is CSASHRVGSTDTQYF. DNA of the CDR3: TGCAGTGCTAGTCATAGGGTCGGTAGCACAGATACGCAGTATTTT. This rearrangement joins TRBV20-1 to TRBJ2-3, with no clear D. Germline V gene data show CDR1 as DFQATT and CDR2 as SNEGSKA (reference sequence). Trimming shortened V by 3 bases and J by 0 bases, and 13 bases separated the two germline ends. The CDR3 runs to 15 residues.

This chain links TRBV5-6 with TRBJ1-2, with D possibly matching TRBD1 (6 bases). This CDR3 has 16 residues. The germline V gene has CDR1 SGHDT and CDR2 YYEEEE. V was clipped by 0 bases and J by 2 bases, with 14 bases between them. CDR3 in DNA: TGTGCCAGCAGCTTGGACCTGGGGACACACAACTATGGCTACACCTTC. Protein: CASSLDLGTHNYGYTF. Together with reference TRBV5-6 and TRBJ1-2, the CDR3 gives the full variable domain: DAGVTQSPTHLIKTRGQQVTLRCSPKSGHDTVSWYQQALGQGPQFIFQYYEEEERQRGNFPDRFSGHQFPNYSSELNVNALLLGDSALYLCASSLDLGTHNYGYTFGSGTRLTVV.

V usage is TRBV2 and J usage is TRBJ2-3; no firm D call. Trimming removed 4 bases at V and 2 bases at J, with 13 bases between. Germline V lookup: CDR1 SNHLY, CDR2 FYNNEI. The CDR3 is made up of 15 amino acids. The CDR3 DNA sequence: TGTGCCAGCAGTGCTGCCCCCCCAACCACAGATACGCAGTATTTT. Translating gives CASSAAPPTTDTQYF.

The V call is TRBV6-7, the J call TRBJ2-7; the D is unclear. TRBV6-7 is assigned to the ORF class and has an uncertain function. Trimming left V 8 bases short and J 3 bases short, with 14 bases between. The CDR3 extends over 13 amino acids. The DNA for the CDR3 is TGTGCCAGCTTTGAAGGACGGTTCTACGAGCAGTACTTC. This codes for CASFEGRFYEQYF.

This clonotype was found a few times. V is TRBV5-6 and J is TRBJ2-3; no clear D gene. This CDR3 has 14 residues. Trimming stripped 4 bases from V and 8 bases from J, with 17 bases between. Germline loops: CDR1 SGHDT, CDR2 YYEEEE. CDR3 nucleotides: TGTGCCAGCAGCCTGGTGAACGAGCAGGCTACGCAGTATTTT. It specifies CASSLVNEQATQYF.

In this sample, this clonotype turned up a few times. The rearrangement uses TRBV7-6 and TRBJ2-1; TRBD2 aligns across 7 bases. The ends lost 5 bases at V and 4 bases at J; junction bases unmatched: 8. The CDR3 totals 15 residues. Per the germline V gene, CDR1 is SGHVS and CDR2 is FNYEAQ. The CDR3 region has the DNA TGTGCCAGCAGCACCCTGCCACTAGCGTACAATGAGCAGTTCTTC. Translated: CASSTLPLAYNEQFF.

The rearrangement uses TRBV29-1 and TRBJ2-2; TRBD1 agrees at 9 bases. CDR3 length equals 14 residues. The V and J ends lost 7 bases and 1 base, in that order; junction bases with no gene match: 4. CDR1 is SQVTM and CDR2 is ANQGSEA in the germline V gene. CDR3: CSAHRGLNTGELFF. The CDR3 DNA sequence: TGCAGCGCTCACAGGGGGCTGAACACCGGGGAGCTGTTTTTT.

This clonotype has only a few counts. J is TRBJ2-3 and V is TRBV28; 7 bases fit TRBD1. Trimming removed 3 bases from V and 2 bases from J; junction bases left unmatched: 2. Germline V gene data show CDR1 as MDHEN and CDR2 as SYDVKM. This CDR3 spans 14 amino acids. CDR3 loop: CASSFRGTTDTQYF. CDR3 nucleotide sequence: TGTGCCAGCAGTTTCAGGGGGACCACAGATACGCAGTATTTT.

V is TRBV28 and J is TRBJ1-2, with TRBD1 matching 8 bases. The germline CDR1 and CDR2 sequences are MDHEN and SYDVKM. V shed 5 bases, J shed 8 bases, and the junction held 7 bases outside the gene matches. This CDR3 is built from 13 residues. Written as DNA, the CDR3 is TGTGCCAGCAGTATCCAGGGGGCACAGGGCTACACCTTC. Translation gives CASSIQGAQGYTF.

This clonotype has more than one count but fewer than ten. This rearrangement joins TRBV25-1 to TRBJ2-5; TRBD2 is a possible D gene (5 bases). The CDR3 runs 14 residues. V was shortened by 1 base and J by 6 bases, with 12 bases between the two germline ends. CDR1 is MGHDK and CDR2 is SYGVNS in the germline V gene. In DNA form, the CDR3 reads TGTGCCAGCAGTGAATTTGGGAGCGGCAAGACCCAGTACTTC. Translating it yields CASSEFGSGKTQYF.

This clonotype occurred once. The chain employs TRBV5-1 and TRBJ2-1, with 8 bases fitting TRBD2. Trimming at V came to 3 bases and at J to 10 bases, leaving 6 bases not matched to a gene. Per the germline V gene, CDR1 is SGHRS and CDR2 is YFSETQ. The CDR3 totals 13 residues. CDR3 in amino acids: CASSYTGGAEQFF. In DNA, the CDR3 is TGCGCCAGCAGCTATACCGGGGGGGCGGAGCAGTTCTTC.

The sample holds a few counts of this clonotype. The rearrangement uses TRBV7-9 and TRBJ2-7; TRBD1 aligns across 7 bases. The CDR3 consists of 15 residues. Germline-derived CDR1 and CDR2 are SEHNR and FQNEAQ (reference sequence). The V segment lost 0 bases and the J segment 3 bases; nucleotides outside the gene matches: 5. For the CDR3, the DNA is TGTGCCAGCAGCTTAGCCCTACAGGGGAACTACGAGCAGTACTTC. Amino acids: CASSLALQGNYEQYF.

A few counts support this clonotype. The chain is built from TRBV19 and TRBJ2-4; D is undetermined. The V and J ends lost 4 bases and 7 bases respectively, with 17 bases between them. The CDR3 spans 15 residues. CDR1 LNHDA and CDR2 SQIVND come from the germline V gene (reference sequence). In nucleotides, the CDR3 is TGTGCCAGTAGTAAGAGTAGTGAGATTAGGAACATTCAGTACTTC. Translated, it gives CASSKSSEIRNIQYF.

J is TRBJ2-7 and V is TRBV11-2; D not certain. Germline values: CDR1 SGHAT, CDR2 FQNNGV. This CDR3 comprises 16 residues. V was clipped by 5 bases and J by 3 bases, with 20 bases between them. The CDR3, as DNA: TGTGCCAGCAGCCCTAGGGTGGGTGAGGAGATCTACGAGCAGTACTTC. The encoded protein is CASSPRVGEEIYEQYF.

The chain carries TRBV6-1 and TRBJ2-7, with 8 bases that match TRBD1. Germline values: CDR1 MNHNS, CDR2 SASEGT. V was clipped by 6 bases and J by 5 bases; unmatched bases: 9. This CDR3 is 14 amino acids long. In nucleotides, the CDR3 is TGTGCCAGCAGCCACTCAGACAGGGGCCACGAGCAGTACTTC. It yields the protein CASSHSDRGHEQYF.

This rearrangement joins TRBV4-2 to TRBJ2-3; TRBD2 matches at 11 bases. Germline V gene lookup returns CDR1 LGHNA and CDR2 YNFKEQ. V dropped 1 base and J dropped 2; count of bases not matched to a gene: 5. CDR3 length equals 17 residues. This chain's CDR3 is CASSQGLLAGDTDTQYF. Here the CDR3 DNA reads TGTGCCAGCAGCCAAGGTTTACTAGCGGGAGACACAGATACGCAGTATTTT.

This clonotype was counted only a few times. DNA for the CDR3: TGCAGTGCTAGAGATCAGGCAGGGTCAGGCTACACCTTC. It translates to CSARDQAGSGYTF. This sequence joins TRBV20-1 and TRBJ1-2; TRBD1 might be the D (5 bases). V lost 0 bases to trimming and J lost 8 bases, with 13 bases between them. The CDR3 length is 13 residues. Germline V gene lookup returns CDR1 DFQATT and CDR2 SNEGSKA (reference sequence).